What follows are 32 T cell receptor beta chains derived from one specimen sequenced in a study of spatial heterogeneity in lung cancer. Via MiXCR, TCRdb re-called the 5' RACE reads, giving one row per CDR3 protein. The sample lists some 21,000 distinct CDR3 sequences, around 6.6% occurring once. General study findings and limits: Within tumors, counts of expanded alpha and beta TCRs tracked tumor mutation counts.

For these receptors, no antigen is known. The time point denotes: sample taken at primary tumor resection. Sequenced here: lung tumor tissue, sampled at surgery. The receptor source for this set is a male donor with early-stage non-small cell lung cancer.

The chain recombines TRBV7-9 with TRBJ2-4; 9 nucleotides align to TRBD1. CDR1 and CDR2 (germline): SEHNR, FQNEAQ (reference sequence). Trimming took 4 bases from V and 4 from J; bases not matched to a gene: 5. This CDR3 spans 15 amino acids. The chain's CDR3 is CASSWDRDGKNIQYF. The CDR3 coding sequence is TGTGCCAGCAGCTGGGACAGGGATGGAAAAAACATTCAGTACTTC.

This clonotype was counted ten times or more. The chain recombines TRBV13 with TRBJ1-2, with D tentatively TRBD1 (6 bases). CDR3 length equals 14 residues. Germline CDR1 and CDR2: PRHDT and FYEKMQ (reference sequence). Trimming took 0 bases from V and 4 from J, leaving 9 bases between them. Written as DNA, the CDR3 is TGTGCCAGCAGCTTAGGCAGGGGAAGCTATGGCTACACCTTC. Translated: CASSLGRGSYGYTF.

Ten or more counts support this clonotype. This rearrangement joins TRBV6-7 to TRBJ2-7, with D unresolved. TRBV6-7 counts as an open reading frame of uncertain function. The CDR3 is 15 residues long. The germline V and J ends were trimmed by 0 bases and 0 bases, with 9 bases remaining between them. The CDR3 DNA reads TGTGCCAGCAGTTACTCACCGGAATGCTCCTACGAGCAGTACTTC. It is translated as CASSYSPECSYEQYF.

The table lists this clonotype with many counts. The chain has TRBV7-9 and TRBJ2-7, with TRBD2 matching over 7 bases. In germline, CDR1 is SEHNR, CDR2 FQNEAQ (reference sequence). The CDR3 totals 16 residues. Trimming at V came to 3 bases and at J to 2 bases, leaving 10 bases not matched to a gene. CDR3 residues: CASSLEAGTAPYEQYF. CDR3 bases: TGTGCCAGCAGCTTGGAAGCGGGGACGGCCCCCTACGAGCAGTACTTC. The full variable domain, in which reference TRBV7-9 and TRBJ2-7 provide the parts outside the CDR3, is DTGVSQNPRHKITKRGQNVTFRCDPISEHNRLYWYRQTLGQGPEFLTYFQNEAQLEKSRLLSDRFSAERPKGSFSTLEIQRTEQGDSAMYLCASSLEAGTAPYEQYFGPGTRLTVT.

This clonotype was found many times. The chain combines TRBV7-2 with TRBJ2-3; no reliable D call. This CDR3 has 14 residues. The V end was cut by 4 bases, the J end by 2 bases, with 10 bases between. Germline CDR1 SGHTA, CDR2 FQGNSA. The CDR3 sequence is CASSSYFLTDTQYF. CDR3 DNA: TGTGCCAGCAGCTCCTACTTCCTCACAGATACGCAGTATTTT.

In its sample, this clonotype was seen many times. This chain joins TRBV7-9 and TRBJ1-2; D not certain. Looked up from germline, CDR1 is SEHNR and CDR2 is FQNEAQ (reference sequence). V lost 1 base and J lost 3, with 9 bases in between. The CDR3 covers 14 residues. CDR3 nucleotides: TGTGCCAGCAGCTTAGGGCTGGCAGACTATGGCTACACCTTC. Translating gives CASSLGLADYGYTF.

This clonotype was recorded at least ten times. The CDR3 here is CASSLAPSTSVGYEQYF. CDR3 coding DNA: TGTGCCAGCAGTTTAGCCCCCTCGACTAGCGTGGGCTACGAGCAGTACTTC. V gene TRBV28 combines with J gene TRBJ2-7, with 8 bases lining up with TRBD2. The CDR3 runs to 17 residues. V lost 2 bases, J lost 3 bases, and 12 bases stayed unmatched. Looked up from germline, CDR1 is MDHEN and CDR2 is SYDVKM.

This clonotype was counted ten times or more. The chain is built from TRBV5-4 and TRBJ2-7; TRBD1 agrees at 9 bases. From germline, CDR1 is SGHNT and CDR2 YYREEE (reference sequence). The junction had 5 bases not matched to a gene; V was cut back by 3 bases and J by 1 base. This CDR3 spans 15 amino acids. The CDR3 loop reads CASSSGTGNSYEQYF. CDR3 nucleotide sequence: TGTGCCAGCAGCTCCGGGACAGGGAATTCCTACGAGCAGTACTTC.

This clonotype was found many times. The chain combines TRBV7-2 with TRBJ2-5; possibly TRBD2 for D (6 bases). With 5 bases removed from V and 5 bases from J, the gap between germline ends came to 12 bases. CDR3 length equals 13 residues. Looked up from germline, CDR1 is SGHTA and CDR2 is FQGNSA. In nucleotides, the CDR3 is TGTGCCAGCAGCAAAGGGAGCGGGGAGACCCAGTACTTC. It yields the protein CASSKGSGETQYF.

This clonotype came up many times. The gene calls are TRBV6-6 and TRBJ1-1, with TRBD1 identical over 7 bases. The length of the CDR3 is 17 residues. Trimming removed 5 bases from V and 2 bases from J; junction bases left unmatched: 14. Germline V gene data show CDR1 as MNHNY and CDR2 as SVGAGI (reference sequence). Here the CDR3 DNA reads TGTGCCAGCAGTCAGCACAGGGGTGTATCGACTAACACTGAAGCTTTCTTT. Its protein is CASSQHRGVSTNTEAFF.

This clonotype appeared many times. The rearrangement links TRBV28 to TRBJ2-1; either TRBD1 or TRBD2 may supply D (5 bases each). The CDR3 covers 14 residues. Germline V gene data show CDR1 as MDHEN and CDR2 as SYDVKM. Trimming removed 5 bases at V and 6 bases at J, with 14 bases between. Here the CDR3 DNA reads TGTGCCAGCAGTCGGGGACGGACCATCAATGAGCAGTTCTTC. Its translation is CASSRGRTINEQFF.

There are many counts of this clonotype. The chain combines TRBV19 with TRBJ2-7; D call uncertain. The germline CDR1 and CDR2 sequences are LNHDA and SQIVND (reference sequence). V gave up 5 bases and J gave up 4 bases, with 9 bases separating them. The CDR3 extends over 12 amino acids. CDR3 bases: TGTGCCAGTAGTTCTCCGGTGTACGAGCAGTACTTC. It specifies CASSSPVYEQYF.

This clonotype came up many times. The rearrangement joins TRBV27 to TRBJ1-6, with D hard to call. The V and J ends lost 4 bases and 4 bases respectively, with 11 bases between them. The V gene's germline CDR1 is MNHEY and CDR2 SMNVEV (reference sequence). The CDR3 is 15 amino acids. The CDR3 bases are TGTGCCAGCAGTTCGACATGGTCGTATAATTCACCCCTCCACTTT. Its protein is CASSSTWSYNSPLHF.

By frequency in the sample, this clonotype is medium-sized (0.01 to 0.1%). J is TRBJ1-6 and V is TRBV7-2, with 9 bases identical to TRBD1. CDR1 is SGHTA, CDR2 FQGNSA, per germline. With V trimmed by 2 bases and J by 8 bases, 4 bases remained unmatched. The CDR3 is 15 amino acids. In DNA form, the CDR3 reads TGTGCCAGCAGCTTAAACAGGGGGCTGGATTCACCCCTCCACTTT. It translates to CASSLNRGLDSPLHF.

In its sample, this clonotype was seen many times. The DNA of the CDR3 is TGCGCCAGCAGCTCGGACAGCACGAACACTGAAGCTTTCTTT. This codes for CASSSDSTNTEAFF. This sequence joins TRBV5-1 and TRBJ1-1; tentative D call: TRBD1 (6 bases). The CDR3 consists of 14 residues. CDR1 and CDR2 from the germline V gene are SGHRS and YFSETQ. V lost 3 bases and J lost 1, with 10 bases in between.

This clonotype occurred many times. This rearrangement joins TRBV12-3 or TRBV12-4 to TRBJ2-5, with a possible D match to TRBD1 (6 bases). Trimming took 3 bases from V and 1 from J, leaving 9 bases between them. The CDR3 length is 14 residues. CDR3 in amino acids: CASSFPDSQETQYF. In DNA form, the CDR3 reads TGTGCCAGCAGTTTCCCGGACAGCCAAGAGACCCAGTACTTC.

This clonotype was observed many times. The CDR3 here is CASSGGDISYNEQFF. The CDR3 DNA reads TGTGCCAGCAGCGGGGGCGATATCTCCTACAATGAGCAGTTCTTC. The chain couples TRBV9 to TRBJ2-1, with D possibly being TRBD1 (5 bases). Germline V CDR1 and CDR2: SGDLS, YYNGEE. V was pared by 3 bases and J by 0 bases, with 10 bases between. The CDR3 spans 15 residues.

This clonotype has at least ten counts. The chain has TRBV6-2 or TRBV6-3 and TRBJ2-3; 7 bases fit TRBD2. The CDR3 sequence is 16 residues long. CDR1 MNHEY and CDR2 SVGEGT come from the germline V gene. V lost 0 bases, J lost 2 bases, and 5 bases stayed unmatched. For the CDR3, the DNA is TGTGCCAGCAGTTACTCCCTAGCGGTAGTCACAGATACGCAGTATTTT. Amino acids: CASSYSLAVVTDTQYF.

This clonotype was recorded at least ten times. The chain combines TRBV9 with TRBJ1-2; D gene uncertain. V lost 0 bases and J 2 bases, leaving 11 bases between the germline ends. The V gene's germline CDR1 is SGDLS and CDR2 YYNGEE. CDR3 size: 15 residues. The CDR3 loop is CASSVGPTANYGYTF. The CDR3 coding sequence is TGTGCCAGCAGCGTAGGGCCCACGGCCAACTATGGCTACACCTTC. Full variable domain (rest looked up from reference TRBV9 and TRBJ1-2): DSGVTQTPKHLITATGQRVTLRCSPRSGDLSVYWYQQSLDQGLQFLIQYYNGEERAKGNILERFSAQQFPDLHSELNLSSLELGDSALYFCASSVGPTANYGYTFGSGTRLTVV.

This rearrangement joins TRBV5-1 to TRBJ2-7; D gene uncertain. From germline, CDR1 is SGHRS and CDR2 YFSETQ. This CDR3 contains 14 residues. V was shortened by 0 bases and J by 3 bases, with 10 bases between the two germline ends. The CDR3 protein is CASSLDGGLYEQYF. The CDR3 DNA is TGCGCCAGCAGCTTGGATGGCGGCCTCTACGAGCAGTACTTC.

This clonotype came up many times. The V call is TRBV2, the J call TRBJ2-1, with D tentatively TRBD1 or TRBD2 (5 bases each). The germline V and J ends were trimmed by 6 bases and 2 bases, with 11 bases remaining between them. The germline V gene encodes CDR1 SNHLY and CDR2 FYNNEI. CDR3 length: 14 amino acids. CDR3 nucleotides: TGTGCCAGCAGCCCGGGACGGACCTACAATGAGCAGTTCTTC. Translation: CASSPGRTYNEQFF.

By its share, this clonotype is medium-sized. The rearrangement links TRBV4-3 to TRBJ1-1; TRBD1 is a possible D gene (6 bases). Germline CDR1 is LGHNA and CDR2 is YSLEER. V was clipped by 1 base and J by 8 bases, with 11 bases between them. This CDR3 has 13 residues. The DNA of the CDR3 is TGCGCCAGCAGCCAAGGGGCTGACAGGGAAGCTTTCTTT. Its protein is CASSQGADREAFF.

This clonotype was counted at least ten times. J is TRBJ2-7 and V is TRBV5-1; 8 nucleotides line up with TRBD1. The CDR3 is 16 amino acids. V lost 0 bases to trimming and J lost 5 bases; unmatched junction nucleotides: 10. Germline-derived CDR1 and CDR2 are SGHRS and YFSETQ. The DNA of the CDR3 is TGCGCCAGCAGCTTGGCGGTTCAGGACAGGGTCCACGAGCAGTACTTC. The encoded protein is CASSLAVQDRVHEQYF. Full variable domain (outside the CDR3, taken from reference TRBV5-1 and TRBJ2-7): KAGVTQTPRYLIKTRGQQVTLSCSPISGHRSVSWYQQTPGQGLQFLFEYFSETQRNKGNFPGRFSGRQFSNSRSEMNVSTLELGDSALYLCASSLAVQDRVHEQYFGPGTRLTVT.

Many counts were recorded for this clonotype. This chain links TRBV7-2 with TRBJ2-3, with 9 positions matching TRBD1. The CDR3 length is 14 residues. V was clipped by 3 bases and J by 8 bases; unmatched bases: 6. Germline CDR1 is SGHTA and CDR2 is FQGNSA. CDR3 nucleotides: TGTGCCAGCAGCTTCGGGACAGGGCGCGCTACGCAGTATTTT. Encoded protein: CASSFGTGRATQYF.

This clonotype was seen many times. V usage is TRBV5-1 and J usage is TRBJ2-5; D gene uncertain. The CDR3 has 14 amino acids. Germline V gene sequence: CDR1 SGHRS, CDR2 YFSETQ. V was cut by 4 bases and J by 1 base, with 11 bases left in between. CDR3 in amino acids: CASSAQPSQETQYF. The DNA of the CDR3 is TGCGCCAGCAGCGCCCAGCCCAGCCAAGAGACCCAGTACTTC.

This clonotype was picked up many times. V gene TRBV7-9 combines with J gene TRBJ1-5; tentatively, D is TRBD1 (6 bases). The CDR3 loop spans 14 amino acids. V shed 5 bases and J shed 5 bases, with 13 bases lying between them. Germline V gene data show CDR1 as SEHNR and CDR2 as FQNEAQ (reference sequence). The CDR3 here is CASSGGALDQPQHF. The CDR3 DNA is TGTGCCAGCAGCGGGGGGGCCCTCGATCAGCCCCAGCATTTT. The whole variable domain, filled in from reference TRBV7-9 and TRBJ1-5, reads DTGVSQNPRHKITKRGQNVTFRCDPISEHNRLYWYRQTLGQGPEFLTYFQNEAQLEKSRLLSDRFSAERPKGSFSTLEIQRTEQGDSAMYLCASSGGALDQPQHFGDGTRLSIL.

This clonotype was counted at least ten times. The chain uses TRBV9 and TRBJ2-5, with TRBD2 as a possible D gene (6 bases). V lost 2 bases and J 4 bases, leaving 9 bases between the germline ends. There are 13 residues in the CDR3. Germline CDR1 and CDR2: SGDLS and YYNGEE. The CDR3 DNA is TGTGCCAGCAGCGTCGGGACTTTAGAGACCCAGTACTTC. Translation gives CASSVGTLETQYF.

The V call is TRBV19, the J call TRBJ2-1; D may be TRBD1 (7 bases). Germline CDR1 LNHDA, CDR2 SQIVND (reference sequence). The V gene lost 6 bases and the J gene lost 4 bases, with 16 bases spanning the gap. The CDR3 is 15 residues long. As DNA, the CDR3 is TGTGCCAGTAGCCCGAGCCAGGGGGGTTACAATGAGCAGTTCTTC. It translates to CASSPSQGGYNEQFF.

This clonotype showed up just a few times. V and J are TRBV28 and TRBJ2-7; D possibly corresponds to TRBD2 (7 bases). The germline CDR1 and CDR2 sequences are MDHEN and SYDVKM. V was cut by 8 bases and J by 6 bases, with 17 bases left in between. The CDR3 length is 13 residues. The CDR3 DNA follows: TGTGCCAGCCGGGGGGCGGGTATCACCGAGCAGTACTTC. As protein: CASRGAGITEQYF.

This clonotype is medium-sized within its sample. This chain uses TRBV28 with TRBJ2-7; tentatively, D is TRBD1 (6 bases). CDR3 length: 14 residues. CDR1 is MDHEN and CDR2 is SYDVKM in the germline V gene. V was cut by 6 bases and J by 1 base, with 13 bases left in between. The CDR3 DNA follows: TGTGCCAGCAGACTACAGGGTAATTCCTACGAGCAGTACTTC. This codes for CASRLQGNSYEQYF.

This clonotype was detected many times. The V and J genes are TRBV20-1 and TRBJ2-1; D remains unclear. The germline V gene has CDR1 DFQATT and CDR2 SNEGSKA (reference sequence). Trimming took off 7 bases at V and 10 bases at J, with 17 bases between the two ends. The CDR3 runs 12 residues. CDR3 residues: CSEVRTVREQFF. The CDR3 DNA follows: TGCAGTGAGGTCAGAACGGTGCGGGAGCAGTTCTTC.

This clonotype came up many times. This chain uses TRBV27 with TRBJ2-7; 7 positions agree with TRBD1. The CDR3 is made up of 14 amino acids. Looked up from germline, CDR1 is MNHEY and CDR2 is SMNVEV (reference sequence). V shed 3 bases and J 2 bases; nucleotides not matched to a gene: 4. This CDR3 is CASSFKTGTYEQYF. The CDR3 DNA follows: TGTGCCAGCAGTTTCAAGACAGGGACCTACGAGCAGTACTTC.